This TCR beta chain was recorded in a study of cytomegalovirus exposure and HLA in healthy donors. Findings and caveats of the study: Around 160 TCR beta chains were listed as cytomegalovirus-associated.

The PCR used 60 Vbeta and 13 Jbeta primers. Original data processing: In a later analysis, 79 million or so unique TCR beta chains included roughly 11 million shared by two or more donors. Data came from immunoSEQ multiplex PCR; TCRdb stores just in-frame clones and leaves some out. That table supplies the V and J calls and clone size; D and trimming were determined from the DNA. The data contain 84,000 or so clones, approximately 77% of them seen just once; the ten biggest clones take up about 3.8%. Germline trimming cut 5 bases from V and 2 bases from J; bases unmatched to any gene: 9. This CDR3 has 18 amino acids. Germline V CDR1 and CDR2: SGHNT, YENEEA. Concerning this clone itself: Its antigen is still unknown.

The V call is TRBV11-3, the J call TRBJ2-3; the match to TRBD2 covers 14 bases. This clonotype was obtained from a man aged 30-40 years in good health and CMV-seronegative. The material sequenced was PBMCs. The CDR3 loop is CASSKGLAGVFHTDTQYF. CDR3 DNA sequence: TGTGCCAGCAGCAAGGGACTAGCGGGAGTCTTCCACACAGATACGCAGTATTTT.